This passage covers 27 T cell receptor beta chains from one sample sequenced in a study of CD8 T cells in Susac syndrome. It was with random hexamers that about 0.45 to 1 ug RNA was reverse transcribed. MiXCR, applied by TCRdb to the immunoSEQ multiplex PCR reads, yields one record per CDR3 protein. The data show 350,000 to 550,000 distinct CDR3 sequences, with around 83% seen just once and about 0.1% held by the top ten. The sequenced sample consisted of CD8+ T cells from PBMCs. Receptors were obtained from a human donor with multiple sclerosis.

For the CDR3, the DNA is TGTGCCAGCCAGGGCGCGGACAGCCACAATCAGCCCCAGCATTTT. Its translation: CASQGADSHNQPQHF. The chain combines TRBV2 with TRBJ1-5; perhaps TRBD1 as D (6 bases). This CDR3 is 15 amino acids long. Germline CDR1 SNHLY, CDR2 FYNNEI. The V end was cut by 8 bases, the J end by 3 bases, with 17 bases between.

The genes are TRBV28 and TRBJ2-3, with D possibly being TRBD2 (5 bases). CDR1 is MDHEN and CDR2 is SYDVKM in the germline V gene. V lost 4 bases and J 2 bases, leaving 13 bases between the germline ends. This CDR3 has 15 amino acids. The CDR3 DNA sequence: TGTGCCAGCAGTTATCCGGGAAGGGTCACAGATACGCAGTATTTT. Its translation is CASSYPGRVTDTQYF.

This chain links TRBV20-1 with TRBJ2-7; D remains unclear. Germline CDR1 is DFQATT and CDR2 is SNEGSKA (reference sequence). This CDR3 is built from 14 residues. V lost 0 bases to trimming and J lost 4 bases, with 13 bases between them. CDR3 sequence (DNA): TGCAGTGCTAGAGATCTCCCCAATTCTTACGAGCAGTACTTC. It specifies CSARDLPNSYEQYF.

In nucleotides, the CDR3 is TGCAGCGTTGAAGATCGGGACAGGGGGCTCGCGGTAGGTGCGACCCAGTACTTC. Encoded protein: CSVEDRDRGLAVGATQYF. The chain joins TRBV29-1 to TRBJ2-5, with 12 bases that match TRBD1. V shed 0 bases, J shed 7 bases, and the junction held 15 bases outside the gene matches. The CDR3 has 18 amino acids. Germline assignment: CDR1 SQVTM and CDR2 ANQGSEA.

This chain joins TRBV19 and TRBJ2-1; no clear D. CDR3 length: 13 amino acids. Germline V gene sequence: CDR1 LNHDA, CDR2 SQIVND (reference sequence). V lost 8 bases and J 5 bases, leaving 13 bases between the germline ends. The DNA of the CDR3 is TGTGCCAGTTTAAGTGGGCTTGACAATGAGCAGTTCTTC. Residues: CASLSGLDNEQFF.

About this clonotype: A read error may account for a junction end that differs from germline. J is TRBJ2-2 and V is TRBV19; D is perhaps TRBD1 or TRBD2 (6 bases each). This CDR3 region has 12 residues. Germline CDR1 and CDR2: LNHDA and SQIVND (reference sequence). In DNA form, the CDR3 reads TGTGCCACCACCCAGGGGTCCGGGGGGCTGTTTTTT. It is translated as CATTQGSGGLFF.

This chain uses TRBV5-1 with TRBJ1-4; D ambiguous. Trimming removed 5 bases from V and 5 bases from J, with 19 bases in between. Germline assignment: CDR1 SGHRS and CDR2 YFSETQ. This CDR3 spans 16 amino acids. This CDR3 is CASSYNSENPNEKLFF. The CDR3 DNA is TGCGCCAGCAGTTACAATTCGGAGAATCCAAATGAAAAACTGTTTTTT.

The rearrangement links TRBV28 to TRBJ1-5, with D hard to call. V was cut by 7 bases and J by 5 bases, with 6 bases left in between. The CDR3 is 11 amino acids. CDR1 is MDHEN and CDR2 is SYDVKM in the germline V gene. This CDR3 reads CASTNYQPQHF. CDR3 bases: TGTGCCAGCACCAATTATCAGCCCCAGCATTTT. The full variable domain, in which reference TRBV28 and TRBJ1-5 provide the parts outside the CDR3, is DVKVTQSSRYLVKRTGEKVFLECVQDMDHENMFWYRQDPGLGLRLIYFSYDVKMKEKGDIPEGYSVSREKKERFSLILESASTNQTSMYLCASTNYQPQHFGDGTRLSIL.

J is TRBJ2-3 and V is TRBV30; D is unclear. Germline V gene lookup returns CDR1 GTSNPN and CDR2 SVGIG (reference sequence). Trimming took off 0 bases at V and 3 bases at J, with 13 bases between the two ends. CDR3 length: 15 residues. DNA for the CDR3: TGTGCCTGGAGTGTCGCAGGATTGGGTACAGATACGCAGTATTTT. This sequence encodes CAWSVAGLGTDTQYF.

V and J are TRBV28 and TRBJ2-1; D might be TRBD2 (6 bases). The V end lost 4 bases, the J end lost 10 bases, and 8 bases lay between the germline ends. Germline-derived CDR1 and CDR2 are MDHEN and SYDVKM. This CDR3 is built from 11 residues. The CDR3 nucleotides read TGTGCCAGCAGTTCGCTAGCGGAGCAGTTCTTC. Its translation is CASSSLAEQFF.

CDR3 loop: CASSTLGLAVYNEQFF. CDR3 sequence (DNA): TGTGCCAGTAGTACCTTGGGACTAGCGGTCTACAATGAGCAGTTCTTC. The rearrangement uses TRBV19 and TRBJ2-1; 11 bases align to TRBD2. V was pared by 4 bases and J by 3 bases, with 5 bases of the junction left unmatched. The CDR3 contains 16 residues. CDR1 and CDR2 from the germline V gene are LNHDA and SQIVND (reference sequence).

The chain is built from TRBV28 and TRBJ1-4; D is perhaps TRBD1 (5 bases). Germline loops: CDR1 MDHEN, CDR2 SYDVKM. V was trimmed by 5 bases and J by 4 bases, leaving 14 bases between them. The length of the CDR3 is 15 residues. This CDR3 reads CASSPRQRSNEKLFF. The CDR3 nucleotides read TGTGCCAGCAGTCCCCGACAGAGGAGTAATGAAAAACTGTTTTTT.

V is TRBV19 and J is TRBJ1-2; TRBD1 agrees at 8 bases. J was trimmed by 0 bases and V by 9 bases; bases with no gene match: 9. The CDR3 has 15 amino acids. CDR1 is LNHDA, CDR2 SQIVND, per germline (reference sequence). The CDR3 spells CASLGQGGSNYGYTF. CDR3 DNA: TGTGCCAGCCTCGGACAGGGAGGATCTAACTATGGCTACACCTTC. Full variable domain (outside the CDR3, taken from reference TRBV19 and TRBJ1-2): DGGITQSPKYLFRKEGQNVTLSCEQNLNHDAMYWYRQDPGQGLRLIYYSQIVNDFQKGDIAEGYSVSREKKESFPLTVTSAQKNPTAFYLCASLGQGGSNYGYTFGSGTRLTVV.

This clonotype was detected only a few times. The rearrangement uses TRBV5-1 and TRBJ2-1, with TRBD2 identical over 11 bases. V was pared by 0 bases and J by 1 base, with 6 bases of the junction left unmatched. The CDR3 has 18 residues. Germline CDR1 and CDR2: SGHRS and YFSETQ. The CDR3 nucleotides are TGCGCCAGCAGCTTGGTCGGGCTAGCGGGGGGATCCTACAATGAGCAGTTCTTC. Translated: CASSLVGLAGGSYNEQFF.

This clonotype was detected a few times. The chain carries TRBV29-1 and TRBJ2-7; no reliable D call. V lost 0 bases and J 7 bases, leaving 19 bases between the germline ends. Germline V CDR1 and CDR2: SQVTM, ANQGSEA. The CDR3 spans 15 residues. CDR3 protein: CSVEDTRSPLGEQYF. The CDR3 DNA reads TGCAGCGTTGAAGACACCCGTAGCCCCTTAGGGGAGCAGTACTTC.

The V and J genes are TRBV6-5 and TRBJ1-2; tentative D call: TRBD1 (5 bases). The CDR3 runs to 18 residues. Germline values: CDR1 MNHEY, CDR2 SVGAGI. Trimming cost V 2 bases and J 0 bases, with 19 bases left between them. CDR3 nucleotide sequence: TGTGCCAGCAGTTACGCCCAATCAGGGATTACAGCTAACTATGGCTACACCTTC. Translated, it gives CASSYAQSGITANYGYTF.

The chain is built from TRBV4-2 and TRBJ2-7; unclear D gene. The CDR3 is 19 amino acids. Per the germline V gene, CDR1 is LGHNA and CDR2 is YNFKEQ. The V and J ends lost 0 bases and 1 base respectively, with 22 bases between them. CDR3 protein: CASSQDGSVTMSVSYEQYF. The CDR3 region has the DNA TGTGCCAGCAGCCAAGATGGATCGGTTACCATGTCTGTGTCCTACGAGCAGTACTTC.

The V and J genes are TRBV20-1 and TRBJ2-7; possible D gene TRBD2, 5 bases. Germline-derived CDR1 and CDR2 are DFQATT and SNEGSKA (reference sequence). The ends were cut back, 0 bases at V and 3 bases at J, with 15 bases in the middle. This CDR3 is built from 15 residues. This CDR3 reads CSARDTNLAHYEQYF. CDR3 bases: TGCAGTGCTAGAGATACAAATCTAGCTCACTACGAGCAGTACTTC.

The rearrangement links TRBV7-8 to TRBJ2-1; 14 bases are shared with TRBD2. Trimming took 0 bases from V and 7 from J; bases not matched to a gene: 8. Germline CDR1 reads SGHVS; CDR2 reads FQNEAQ. The CDR3 spans 18 residues. The CDR3 DNA sequence: TGTGCCAGCAGCTTAGCCAGACTAGCGGGGGGGATTTATAATGAGCAGTTCTTC. Translating it yields CASSLARLAGGIYNEQFF.

This rearrangement joins TRBV6-1 to TRBJ1-1, with D hard to call. CDR1 and CDR2 (germline): MNHNS, SASEGT. Trimming shortened V by 8 bases and J by 1 base, and 14 bases separated the two germline ends. CDR3 size: 14 residues. CDR3 sequence: CASCKAARNTEAFF. The DNA for the CDR3 is TGTGCCAGCTGCAAAGCGGCGAGGAACACTGAAGCTTTCTTT.

The chain is built from TRBV10-1 and TRBJ2-4; D not certain. CDR3 size: 13 residues. Germline values: CDR1 WNHNN, CDR2 SYGVQD (reference sequence). The V gene lost 1 base and the J gene lost 5 bases, with 6 bases spanning the gap. Written as DNA, the CDR3 is TGCGCCAGCAGTGAGTATCCGGAAAACATTCAGTACTTC. Translation: CASSEYPENIQYF.

This rearrangement joins TRBV19 to TRBJ2-1; 9 nucleotides agree with TRBD1. The germline CDR1 and CDR2 sequences are LNHDA and SQIVND (reference sequence). The CDR3 is 16 amino acids. Unmatched junction bases numbered 10, after V lost 8 bases and J lost 2 bases. The CDR3 nucleotides are TGTGCCAGTTCCTGGCCCGGGACAGGGCCCTACAATGAGCAGTTCTTC. Translation: CASSWPGTGPYNEQFF.

The V and J genes are TRBV4-2 and TRBJ1-1; D call uncertain. The ends were cut back, 3 bases at V and 0 bases at J, with 5 bases in the middle. Germline values: CDR1 LGHNA, CDR2 YNFKEQ. This CDR3 region has 13 residues. In DNA form, the CDR3 reads TGTGCCAGCAGCCACGGCATGAACACTGAAGCTTTCTTT. Translated, it gives CASSHGMNTEAFF.

The rearrangement uses TRBV4-1 and TRBJ2-3; 9 bases match TRBD2. Trimming removed 0 bases from V and 7 bases from J; junction bases left unmatched: 8. CDR1 is MGHRA and CDR2 is YSYEKL in the germline V gene. The CDR3 length is 16 residues. For the CDR3, the DNA is TGCGCCAGCAGCCAAGAAGAACGCGGGGGGGTAAATACGCAGTATTTT. Translation gives CASSQEERGGVNTQYF.

The sample holds a few counts of this clonotype. This chain uses TRBV7-6 with TRBJ2-1, with D unresolved. V dropped 2 bases and J dropped 8 bases, with 7 bases sitting between them. This CDR3 has 12 residues. Germline V gene data show CDR1 as SGHVS and CDR2 as FNYEAQ. The CDR3 is CASSLHRDEQFF. The DNA of the CDR3 is TGTGCCAGCAGCTTACACCGGGATGAGCAGTTCTTC. The entire variable domain, with the rest obtained from reference TRBV7-6 and TRBJ2-1, is as follows: GAGVSQSPRYKVTKRGQDVALRCDPISGHVSLYWYRQALGQGPEFLTYFNYEAQQDKSGLPNDRFSAERPEGSISTLTIQRTEQRDSAMYRCASSLHRDEQFFGPGTRLTVL.

The chain has TRBV5-6 and TRBJ2-7; the D gene is possibly TRBD2 (5 bases). The CDR3 covers 14 residues. The germline V gene encodes CDR1 SGHDT and CDR2 YYEEEE. With 1 base removed from V and 3 bases from J, the gap between germline ends came to 11 bases. The CDR3 sequence is CASSLPGIDYEQYF. CDR3 nucleotide sequence: TGTGCCAGCAGCTTGCCGGGAATTGACTACGAGCAGTACTTC.

This chain links TRBV25-1 with TRBJ2-7, with 9 bases identical to TRBD2. J lost 1 base, V lost 1 base, and 2 bases had no gene match. Germline V gene data show CDR1 as MGHDK and CDR2 as SYGVNS. The CDR3 is 15 amino acids. Here the CDR3 DNA reads TGTGCCAGCAGTGAATTGCTAGCGGGGTCCTACGAGCAGTACTTC. This translates into CASSELLAGSYEQYF.